What follows describes a single TCR beta chain. These data come from a study of blood T cell repertoires in COVID-19. Study overall: Samples representing acute and convalescent COVID-19 were sourced from the United States, Italy and Spain.

Original processing methods: Amplifying reference gene primers gave estimates of nucleated cell counts. Some clones are missing from TCRdb's copy, which holds only in-frame ones; the method was immunoSEQ multiplex PCR. Clone size and V and J calls were adopted from that table, with D and trimming inferred from the DNA. Of some 220,000 clones listed, around 84% are singletons. The CDR3 spans 15 residues. V lost 0 bases, J lost 2 bases, and 8 bases lay in between. Germline values: CDR1 SGHRS, CDR2 YFSETQ. Sequencing was performed on peripheral blood. J is TRBJ2-2 and V is TRBV5-1; D call uncertain. The clonotype comes from a human donor in a cohort sampled during active COVID-19. The CDR3: CASSLGQLNTGELFF. CDR3 DNA: TGCGCCAGCAGCTTGGGCCAACTTAACACCGGGGAGCTGTTTTTT.